A selection of T cell receptor beta chains follows, all from one sample in a study of blood T cell repertoires in COVID-19. Measured with immunoSEQ multiplex PCR; TCRdb has only the in-frame clones, and not every one. The sample holds roughly 200,000 clones; more than 75% are singletons and the top ten take 15% to 20%. What was sequenced was peripheral blood. The receptors were gathered from a person aged 65-85 years with COVID-19, enrolled during active disease. The CDR3 runs from the conserved cysteine through the conserved F or W. Each record gives: CDR3 length, J gene, D gene, V gene, clone size, CDR3 protein, CDR3 DNA. A D gene is named only where the DNA matches it firmly. Clone size is given for some rows only: seen once, a few or many times, or a class if the clone is expanded.

CDR3 length: 17
J gene: TRBJ2-3
D gene: -
V gene: TRBV7-3
clone size: -
CDR3 protein: CASSDLPRSGSTDTQYF
CDR3 DNA: TGTGCCAGCAGCGACCTCCCTCGTAGCGGAAGCACAGATACGCAGTATTTT

CDR3 length: 13
J gene: TRBJ2-7
D gene: -
V gene: TRBV27
clone size: many
CDR3 protein: CASSPQVNYEQYF
CDR3 DNA: TGTGCCAGCAGTCCTCAGGTGAACTACGAGCAGTACTTC

CDR3 length: 16
J gene: TRBJ2-1
D gene: -
V gene: TRBV6-4
clone size: -
CDR3 protein: CASSERAPSLVDEQFF
CDR3 DNA: TGTGCCAGCAGTGAGCGCGCCCCCAGTCTAGTCGATGAGCAGTTCTTC

CDR3 length: 14
J gene: TRBJ1-1
D gene: TRBD1
V gene: TRBV5-1
clone size: -
CDR3 protein: CASSGGQPNTEAFF
CDR3 DNA: TGCGCCAGCAGCGGGGGACAGCCGAACACTGAAGCTTTCTTT

CDR3 length: 16
J gene: TRBJ1-2
D gene: -
V gene: TRBV19
clone size: -
CDR3 protein: CASSIVAPRGDYGYTF
CDR3 DNA: TGTGCCAGTAGTATAGTGGCGCCCCGGGGAGACTATGGCTACACCTTC

CDR3 length: 16
J gene: TRBJ1-3
D gene: TRBD1
V gene: TRBV7-2
clone size: -
CDR3 protein: CASSPPGQGSGNTIYF
CDR3 DNA: TGTGCCAGCAGCCCCCCGGGACAGGGGTCCGGAAACACCATATATTTT

CDR3 length: 13
J gene: TRBJ1-2
D gene: -
V gene: TRBV28
clone size: -
CDR3 protein: CASRTPGRYGYTF
CDR3 DNA: TGTGCCAGCAGAACCCCAGGCCGCTATGGCTACACCTTC

CDR3 length: 15
J gene: TRBJ1-6
D gene: -
V gene: TRBV19
clone size: -
CDR3 protein: CASSSLQDHNSPLHF
CDR3 DNA: TGTGCCAGTAGCTCCTTACAGGATCATAATTCACCCCTCCACTTT

CDR3 length: 13
J gene: TRBJ1-2
D gene: -
V gene: TRBV5-1
clone size: -
CDR3 protein: CASSTGEPYGYTF
CDR3 DNA: TGCGCCAGCAGTACAGGTGAACCCTATGGCTACACCTTC

CDR3 length: 14
J gene: TRBJ2-7
D gene: TRBD1
V gene: TRBV5-8
clone size: -
CDR3 protein: CASSLITGGGEQYF
CDR3 DNA: TGTGCCAGCAGCTTGATCACAGGGGGAGGCGAGCAGTACTTC

CDR3 length: 18
J gene: TRBJ1-5
D gene: TRBD1
V gene: TRBV30
clone size: -
CDR3 protein: CAWSWAGQGLFSNQPQHF
CDR3 DNA: TGTGCCTGGAGTTGGGCGGGACAGGGGCTATTTAGCAATCAGCCCCAGCATTTT

CDR3 length: 16
J gene: TRBJ2-1
D gene: TRBD2
V gene: TRBV13
clone size: -
CDR3 protein: CASSLVGLAGTNEQFF
CDR3 DNA: TGTGCCAGCAGCTTAGTTGGACTAGCGGGAACCAATGAGCAGTTCTTC

CDR3 length: 13
J gene: TRBJ1-4
D gene: -
V gene: TRBV29-1
clone size: -
CDR3 protein: CSVEVGGGEKLFF
CDR3 DNA: TGCAGCGTTGAGGTCGGGGGAGGTGAAAAACTGTTTTTT

CDR3 length: 14
J gene: TRBJ1-2
D gene: TRBD1
V gene: TRBV7-2
clone size: -
CDR3 protein: CASSKQGADYGYTF
CDR3 DNA: TGTGCCAGCAGCAAACAGGGGGCTGACTATGGCTACACCTTC

CDR3 length: 13
J gene: TRBJ2-5
D gene: -
V gene: TRBV19
clone size: few
CDR3 protein: CASSPPGWETQYF
CDR3 DNA: TGTGCCAGTAGTCCCCCGGGTTGGGAGACCCAGTACTTC

CDR3 length: 19
J gene: TRBJ2-6
D gene: TRBD2
V gene: TRBV11-3
clone size: once
CDR3 protein: CASSSGNIAGLSGANVLTF
CDR3 DNA: TGTGCCAGCAGCTCCGGAAATATAGCGGGGCTCTCTGGGGCCAACGTCCTAACTTTC

CDR3 length: 14
J gene: TRBJ2-7
D gene: TRBD1
V gene: TRBV7-7
clone size: -
CDR3 protein: CASSQRTGAYEQYF
CDR3 DNA: TGTGCCAGCAGCCAAAGGACAGGGGCCTACGAGCAGTACTTC

CDR3 length: 15
J gene: TRBJ1-5
D gene: TRBD1
V gene: TRBV18
clone size: -
CDR3 protein: CASSPDRGSNQPQHF
CDR3 DNA: TGTGCCAGCTCACCGGACAGGGGAAGCAATCAGCCCCAGCATTTT

CDR3 length: 17
J gene: TRBJ2-1
D gene: -
V gene: TRBV13
clone size: -
CDR3 protein: CASSLLSTSLKYNEQFF
CDR3 DNA: TGTGCCAGCAGCCTATTAAGCACTAGCCTAAAATACAATGAGCAGTTCTTC

CDR3 length: 14
J gene: TRBJ1-2
D gene: -
V gene: TRBV5-4
clone size: -
CDR3 protein: CASSFPGQNYGYTF
CDR3 DNA: TGTGCCAGCAGCTTCCCCGGACAGAACTATGGCTACACCTTC

CDR3 length: 16
J gene: TRBJ2-1
D gene: TRBD2
V gene: TRBV7-2
clone size: -
CDR3 protein: CASSLGSGRTPGEQFF
CDR3 DNA: TGTGCCAGCAGCTTAGGGAGCGGGAGGACCCCAGGGGAGCAGTTCTTC

CDR3 length: 13
J gene: TRBJ1-1
D gene: -
V gene: TRBV5-8
clone size: -
CDR3 protein: CASSLLVRGEAFF
CDR3 DNA: TGTGCCAGCAGCTTGTTGGTGCGGGGAGAAGCTTTCTTT

CDR3 length: 17
J gene: TRBJ2-2
D gene: TRBD2
V gene: TRBV28
clone size: -
CDR3 protein: CASSSRRAGVGIGELFF
CDR3 DNA: TGTGCCAGCAGTTCCCGGCGGGCGGGAGTAGGGATCGGGGAGCTGTTTTTT

CDR3 length: 13
J gene: TRBJ2-7
D gene: TRBD1
V gene: TRBV28
clone size: -
CDR3 protein: CASTQGVPYEQYF
CDR3 DNA: TGTGCCAGCACACAGGGGGTCCCCTACGAGCAGTACTTC

CDR3 length: 14
J gene: TRBJ1-2
D gene: -
V gene: TRBV5-1
clone size: -
CDR3 protein: CASSPPGYLYGYTF
CDR3 DNA: TGCGCCAGCAGCCCCCCGGGATACTTGTATGGCTACACCTTC

CDR3 length: 16
J gene: TRBJ2-2
D gene: -
V gene: TRBV21-1
clone size: -
CDR3 protein: CASSKWLAGITGELFF
CDR3 DNA: TGTGCCAGCAGCAAGTGGCTAGCGGGAATCACCGGGGAGCTGTTTTTT

CDR3 length: 12
J gene: TRBJ2-3
D gene: -
V gene: TRBV12-3/TRBV12-4
clone size: -
CDR3 protein: CASTLSADTQYF
CDR3 DNA: TGTGCCAGCACTCTGTCGGCAGATACGCAGTATTTT

CDR3 length: 17
J gene: TRBJ2-1
D gene: -
V gene: TRBV21-1
clone size: -
CDR3 protein: CASSKGSSGGGYNEQFF
CDR3 DNA: TGTGCCAGCAGCAAAGGGTCTAGCGGGGGGGGATACAATGAGCAGTTCTTC

CDR3 length: 15
J gene: TRBJ1-2
D gene: TRBD1
V gene: TRBV13
clone size: -
CDR3 protein: CASSFGTGGYYGYTF
CDR3 DNA: TGTGCCAGCAGCTTTGGGACAGGGGGGTACTATGGCTACACCTTC

CDR3 length: 13
J gene: TRBJ1-1
D gene: TRBD1
V gene: TRBV7-2
clone size: -
CDR3 protein: CASSYYRDSEAFF
CDR3 DNA: TGTGCCAGCAGCTACTACCGGGACAGTGAAGCTTTCTTT

CDR3 length: 14
J gene: TRBJ1-1
D gene: -
V gene: TRBV19
clone size: -
CDR3 protein: CASSNWGFNSEAFF
CDR3 DNA: TGTGCCAGTAGTAATTGGGGCTTCAACTCAGAAGCTTTCTTT

CDR3 length: 15
J gene: TRBJ2-7
D gene: TRBD2
V gene: TRBV7-9
clone size: -
CDR3 protein: CASSLGTSGYYEQYF
CDR3 DNA: TGTGCCAGCAGCTTAGGGACTAGCGGATACTACGAGCAGTACTTC

CDR3 length: 14
J gene: TRBJ2-3
D gene: -
V gene: TRBV30
clone size: -
CDR3 protein: CAWSNIPGTDTQYF
CDR3 DNA: TGTGCCTGGAGTAACATTCCCGGGACAGATACGCAGTATTTT

CDR3 length: 15
J gene: TRBJ2-7
D gene: -
V gene: TRBV3-1/TRBV3-2
clone size: -
CDR3 protein: CASSSQGGISYEQYF
CDR3 DNA: TGTGCCAGCAGCTCCCAAGGGGGTATCTCCTACGAGCAGTACTTC

CDR3 length: 14
J gene: TRBJ1-3
D gene: TRBD1
V gene: TRBV30
clone size: -
CDR3 protein: CAWRGTVKLNTIYF
CDR3 DNA: TGTGCCTGGAGGGGGACAGTCAAGCTCAACACCATATATTTT

CDR3 length: 12
J gene: TRBJ1-5
D gene: TRBD1
V gene: TRBV19
clone size: -
CDR3 protein: CASTQGVPGQHF
CDR3 DNA: TGTGCCAGTACCCAGGGGGTCCCGGGCCAGCATTTT

CDR3 length: 13
J gene: TRBJ1-2
D gene: -
V gene: TRBV9
clone size: -
CDR3 protein: CASWRQVGYGYTF
CDR3 DNA: TGTGCCAGCTGGAGACAGGTAGGATATGGCTACACCTTC

CDR3 length: 17
J gene: TRBJ2-7
D gene: TRBD2
V gene: TRBV11-2
clone size: -
CDR3 protein: CASSSGLAGDNLYEQYF
CDR3 DNA: TGTGCCAGCAGCTCGGGACTAGCGGGGGACAATCTCTACGAGCAGTACTTC

CDR3 length: 11
J gene: TRBJ2-1
D gene: -
V gene: TRBV28
clone size: -
CDR3 protein: CASSFLSEQFF
CDR3 DNA: TGTGCCAGCAGTTTTCTTAGTGAGCAGTTCTTC

CDR3 length: 17
J gene: TRBJ2-1
D gene: TRBD2
V gene: TRBV7-9
clone size: -
CDR3 protein: CASSIPGLAGARNEQFF
CDR3 DNA: TGTGCCAGCAGCATACCGGGACTAGCGGGAGCCAGGAATGAGCAGTTCTTC

CDR3 length: 15
J gene: TRBJ2-1
D gene: TRBD2
V gene: TRBV7-3
clone size: -
CDR3 protein: CASSHGTTPQWEQFF
CDR3 DNA: TGTGCCAGCAGCCACGGGACTACACCTCAATGGGAGCAGTTCTTC

CDR3 length: 18
J gene: TRBJ2-1
D gene: TRBD1
V gene: TRBV7-8
clone size: -
CDR3 protein: CASSLVGGTDPGVNEQFF
CDR3 DNA: TGTGCCAGCAGCTTAGTCGGTGGGACAGACCCTGGGGTCAATGAGCAGTTCTTC

CDR3 length: 13
J gene: TRBJ1-5
D gene: TRBD1
V gene: TRBV29-1
clone size: -
CDR3 protein: CSTQGARNQPQHF
CDR3 DNA: TGCAGCACCCAGGGGGCGCGTAATCAGCCCCAGCATTTT

CDR3 length: 13
J gene: TRBJ2-4
D gene: TRBD2
V gene: TRBV29-1
clone size: -
CDR3 protein: CSAESGRENIQYF
CDR3 DNA: TGCAGCGCTGAGTCGGGGAGGGAAAACATTCAGTACTTC

CDR3 length: 15
J gene: TRBJ2-7
D gene: TRBD2
V gene: TRBV7-9
clone size: -
CDR3 protein: CASSFLAGARNEQYF
CDR3 DNA: TGTGCCAGCAGCTTTTTGGCGGGAGCTAGGAACGAGCAGTACTTC

CDR3 length: 12
J gene: TRBJ2-5
D gene: -
V gene: TRBV19
clone size: -
CDR3 protein: CATSDRQETQYF
CDR3 DNA: TGTGCCACCTCGGACAGACAAGAGACCCAGTACTTC

CDR3 length: 13
J gene: TRBJ1-1
D gene: TRBD1
V gene: TRBV29-1
clone size: -
CDR3 protein: CSVSGTGITEAFF
CDR3 DNA: TGCAGCGTTTCCGGGACAGGGATCACTGAAGCTTTCTTT